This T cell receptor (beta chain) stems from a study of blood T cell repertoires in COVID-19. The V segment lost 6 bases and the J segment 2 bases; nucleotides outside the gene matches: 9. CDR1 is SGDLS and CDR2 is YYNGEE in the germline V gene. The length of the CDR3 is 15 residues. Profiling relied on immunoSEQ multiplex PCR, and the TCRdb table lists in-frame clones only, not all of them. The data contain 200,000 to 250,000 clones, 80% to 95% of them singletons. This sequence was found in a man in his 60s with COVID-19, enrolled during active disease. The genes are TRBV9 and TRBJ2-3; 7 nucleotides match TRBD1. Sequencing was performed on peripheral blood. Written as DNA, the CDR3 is TGTGCCAGCAAGACTGGGACAGACTACACAGATACGCAGTATTTT. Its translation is CASKTGTDYTDTQYF.